A selection of T cell receptor beta chains follows, all from one sample in a study of T cell clones after liver transplantation. Generated by immunoSEQ multiplex PCR, the TCRdb table keeps only in-frame clones and is missing some. The sample carries tens of thousands of clones, roughly 85% recorded once. Here the sequenced sample was CD4+ T cells from blood, taken at the 22-month timepoint. The receptors derive from a human patient who received a liver transplant. The T cells may partly be graft donor cells. Both conserved end residues are part of each CDR3. A D gene is named only where the DNA matches it firmly. Clone size is stated in some rows and not others, as once, few, many or a class when expanded.

j_call clone_size v_call d_call cdr3_aa cdr3_nt
TRBJ2-3 . TRBV5-6 . CASSSQGIGTDTQYF TGTGCCAGCAGCTCGCAGGGTATCGGCACAGATACGCAGTATTTT
TRBJ1-2 . TRBV7-2 . CASTKGGILGYTF TGTGCCAGCACCAAAGGGGGGATACTAGGCTACACCTTC
TRBJ1-1 . TRBV5-3 . CARSFLPNTEAFF TGTGCCAGAAGCTTCTTGCCGAACACTGAAGCTTTCTTT
TRBJ2-1 few TRBV5-6 . CASSFGRPLNEQFF TGTGCCAGCAGCTTCGGCAGGCCGCTGAATGAGCAGTTCTTC
TRBJ2-5 . TRBV7-6 TRBD2 CASSSGTSGTFRAAQYF TGTGCCAGCAGCTCCGGGACTAGCGGTACCTTCAGGGCGGCCCAGTACTTC
TRBJ1-2 . TRBV29-1 . CSVDRTNYGYTF TGCAGCGTTGATCGGACAAACTATGGCTACACCTTC
TRBJ2-6 . TRBV19 . CASSHDTGSSGANVLTF TGTGCCAGTAGCCATGATACAGGGAGCTCTGGGGCCAACGTCCTGACTTTC
TRBJ2-1 . TRBV6-5 . CASSLGRGEYEQFF TGTGCCAGCAGTCTCGGGCGAGGTGAATATGAGCAGTTCTTC
TRBJ2-1 . TRBV4-3 . CASSQELPGQVNEQFF TGCGCCAGCAGCCAAGAACTCCCTGGGCAAGTGAATGAGCAGTTCTTC
TRBJ1-2 . TRBV6-5 TRBD1 CASSYDRGDYGYTF TGTGCCAGCAGTTACGACAGGGGTGACTATGGCTACACCTTC
TRBJ1-3 . TRBV7-9 . CASSFSSYTIYF TGTGCCAGCAGCTTTTCCAGTTACACCATATATTTT
TRBJ1-5 . TRBV7-9 . CASSLDRDQPQHF TGTGCCAGCAGCTTAGACCGGGACCAGCCCCAGCATTTT
TRBJ1-2 . TRBV19 . CASSIDYGYTF TGTGCCAGTAGTATAGACTATGGCTACACCTTC
TRBJ1-2 . TRBV7-2 . CASSLATGAFYGYTF TGTGCCAGCAGCTTAGCCACGGGGGCTTTTTATGGCTACACCTTC
TRBJ1-1 . TRBV7-3 . CASSPSGGAITEAFF TGTGCCAGCAGCCCCTCTGGGGGGGCTATCACTGAAGCTTTCTTT
TRBJ2-5 once TRBV25-1 . CASSGERTQYF TGTGCCAGCAGTGGGGAACGGACCCAGTACTTC
TRBJ2-5 . TRBV28 . CASSTRAGQETQYF TGTGCCAGCAGTACCCGGGCCGGCCAAGAGACCCAGTACTTC
TRBJ2-6 . TRBV6-1 . CASSGQGSGANVLTF TGTGCCAGCAGTGGCCAGGGTTCCGGGGCCAACGTCCTGACTTTC
TRBJ2-4 few TRBV4-1 . CASSQSPPAIAKNIQYF TGCGCCAGCAGCCAATCCCCCCCTGCGATAGCCAAAAACATTCAGTACTTC
TRBJ1-4 few TRBV9 . CASSTRPGPNEKLFF TGTGCCAGCAGCACACGCCCCGGGCCGAATGAAAAACTGTTTTTT
TRBJ2-1 . TRBV2 . CASIGSVAYNEQFF TGTGCCAGCATAGGTTCGGTAGCGTACAATGAGCAGTTCTTC
TRBJ1-5 . TRBV30 . CAWSSPGTVSGQPQHF TGTGCCTGGAGTTCCCCCGGGACGGTATCAGGGCAGCCCCAGCATTTT
TRBJ2-3 . TRBV2 . CASSEWSGQTDTQYF TGTGCCAGCAGTGAATGGTCTGGGCAAACAGATACGCAGTATTTT
TRBJ2-1 . TRBV28 . CASSLYSYNEQFF TGTGCCAGCAGTTTGTACAGCTACAATGAGCAGTTCTTC
TRBJ1-4 . TRBV30 TRBD1 CAWSEGASINEKLFF TGTGCCTGGAGTGAGGGGGCAAGTATTAATGAAAAACTGTTTTTT
TRBJ2-5 . TRBV7-3 . CASSFRGGETQYF TGTGCCAGCAGCTTTAGAGGGGGGGAGACCCAGTACTTC
TRBJ2-7 few TRBV25-1 . CASSGRVTYEQYF TGTGCCAGCAGTGGACGGGTAACCTACGAGCAGTACTTC
TRBJ2-5 . TRBV20-1 . CSAYREETQYF TGCAGTGCTTACAGGGAAGAGACCCAGTACTTC
TRBJ1-1 . TRBV7-2 . CASSSERRSTEAFF TGTGCCAGCAGCTCCGAGAGAAGGAGCACTGAAGCTTTCTTT
TRBJ1-2 . TRBV4-3 . CARAYLANGGYTF TGCGCCAGAGCGTACCTGGCAAATGGCGGCTACACCTTC
TRBJ2-2 once TRBV7-2 . CASSFPTGELFF TGTGCCAGCAGTTTCCCCACCGGGGAGCTGTTTTTT
TRBJ2-3 . TRBV11-2 TRBD2 CASSMGLVRDTQYF TGTGCCAGCAGCATGGGACTAGTTCGGGATACGCAGTATTTT
TRBJ1-5 . TRBV19 TRBD1 CASSKRDREDQPQHF TGTGCCAGTAGTAAGAGGGACAGGGAAGATCAGCCCCAGCATTTT
TRBJ1-6 medium-sized TRBV7-9 . CASSSNNSPLHF TGTGCCAGCAGCTCCAATAATTCACCCCTCCACTTT
TRBJ1-1 few TRBV28 TRBD1 CASSLTRGGTEAFF TGTGCCAGCAGTTTAACCAGGGGGGGCACTGAAGCTTTCTTT
TRBJ2-1 . TRBV12-5 . CASGKYNEQFF TGTGCTAGTGGCAAATACAATGAGCAGTTCTTC
TRBJ2-1 . TRBV7-8 . CASSLPGLSQRGQFF TGTGCCAGCAGCTTACCGGGGCTCTCCCAGCGAGGGCAGTTCTTC
TRBJ2-1 . TRBV14 . CASSSSRLRDEQFF TGTGCCAGCAGCTCCTCTCGCCTGCGGGATGAGCAGTTCTTC
TRBJ1-5 few TRBV7-2 . CASSLNRDQPQHF TGTGCCAGCAGCTTAAACAGGGATCAGCCCCAGCATTTT
TRBJ2-5 . TRBV5-4 TRBD2 CASSASGRVETQYF TGTGCCAGCAGCGCAAGCGGGAGGGTAGAGACCCAGTACTTC
TRBJ2-7 . TRBV27 TRBD2 CASSQNSRFGLAGSEQYF TGTGCCAGCAGTCAAAATTCCCGGTTTGGACTAGCGGGATCCGAGCAGTACTTC
TRBJ1-1 . TRBV6-5 TRBD1 CASRKQGMNTEAFF TGTGCCAGCAGAAAACAGGGGATGAACACTGAAGCTTTCTTT
TRBJ2-7 . TRBV27 . CASSPDETSSYEQYF TGTGCCAGCAGCCCGGACGAAACCAGCTCCTACGAGCAGTACTTC
TRBJ2-1 once TRBV7-2 TRBD2 CASSFKSGRDYNEQFF TGTGCCAGCAGCTTTAAGAGCGGGAGAGACTACAATGAGCAGTTCTTC
TRBJ2-1 few TRBV7-9 TRBD2 CASSPQRGSYNEQFF TGTGCCAGCAGCCCCCAGCGGGGCTCCTACAATGAGCAGTTCTTC
TRBJ1-1 . TRBV25-1 . CASSEYGMNTEAFF TGTGCCAGCAGTGAATATGGGATGAACACTGAAGCTTTCTTT
TRBJ2-5 . TRBV18 . CASQPDDSSQETQYF TGTGCCAGCCAACCGGACGACAGCTCACAAGAGACCCAGTACTTC
TRBJ1-2 . TRBV29-1 TRBD1 CSVPNTGTGDGYTF TGCAGCGTGCCTAATACCGGGACAGGGGATGGCTACACCTTC
TRBJ1-2 . TRBV28 . CASSPGRVYGYTF TGTGCCAGCAGCCCGGGAAGGGTCTATGGCTACACCTTC
TRBJ2-6 . TRBV5-1 TRBD2 CASSDPGLAMLGGANVLTF TGCGCCAGCAGCGACCCGGGACTAGCGATGCTCGGGGGGGCCAACGTCCTGACTTTC
TRBJ2-7 . TRBV2 TRBD2 CASSHKTSGGSYEQYF TGTGCCAGCAGCCACAAGACTAGCGGGGGGTCGTACGAGCAGTACTTC
TRBJ1-2 . TRBV9 TRBD1 CASSVGQGAANYGYTF TGTGCCAGCAGCGTGGGACAGGGGGCAGCTAACTATGGCTACACCTTC
TRBJ1-2 . TRBV19 TRBD1 CASTEGQGPSGRRGYTF TGTGCCAGTACCGAGGGACAGGGGCCGTCCGGCCGCCGGGGCTACACCTTC
TRBJ1-2 . TRBV9 . CASSVGQGSGYTF TGTGCCAGCAGCGTAGGGCAGGGGAGCGGCTACACCTTC
TRBJ1-1 . TRBV19 . CASSIGPNTEAFF TGTGCCAGTAGTATAGGCCCGAACACTGAAGCTTTCTTT